Listed below are T cell receptor beta chains from one sample, sequenced in a study of T cell responses to AZD1222 COVID-19 vaccine. Profiled with immunoSEQ multiplex PCR; TCRdb holds only in-frame clones, not every one. The table lists some 120,000 clones, about 92% of them singletons. The sequencing here drew on peripheral blood, taken on day 0 of AZD1222 vaccination. The receptors come from an adult in good health. CDR3s include the opening cysteine and the closing phenylalanine or tryptophan. Fields, in order: CDR3 protein, clone size, V gene, J gene. The size entry is marked missing in some rows and otherwise reads once, few, many or a size class.

CASSNPQWGTYGYTF	-	TRBV11-1	TRBJ1-2
CAISRLDKTYEQYF	-	TRBV10-3	TRBJ2-7
CASSQANYGYTF	-	TRBV12-3/TRBV12-4	TRBJ1-2
CASSPRFSSYEQYF	-	TRBV7-8	TRBJ2-7
CASKAAGTGVYEQYF	-	TRBV2	TRBJ2-7
CASSNEEWGFQQPQHF	-	TRBV19	TRBJ1-5
CASSTRQGSEQYF	-	TRBV7-9	TRBJ2-7
CASSLAGQGGYTF	-	TRBV5-1	TRBJ1-2
CASGAYGANVLTF	-	TRBV12-5	TRBJ2-6
CASSLERFDNEQFF	-	TRBV5-1	TRBJ2-1
CASSHPTAAGYNEQFF	once	TRBV4-1	TRBJ2-1
CASSGGTSGYYNEQFF	-	TRBV5-4	TRBJ2-1
CASSRQDGYTF	few	TRBV28	TRBJ1-2
CASSPPFAGDAFF	-	TRBV18	TRBJ1-1
CASSQGYIGRATTEAFF	-	TRBV3-1/TRBV3-2	TRBJ1-1
CARSPTRGETGELFF	-	TRBV7-5	TRBJ2-2
CASRSQREANYEQYF	-	TRBV27	TRBJ2-7
CASSPLNRDTGELFF	-	TRBV5-4	TRBJ2-2
CASRMEPNTEAFF	-	TRBV6-5	TRBJ1-1
CASSFGTTYEQYF	-	TRBV11-2	TRBJ2-7
CASSLEWGVAFF	-	TRBV7-9	TRBJ1-4
CASSLTLGGAVTEAFF	-	TRBV5-1	TRBJ1-1
CASSKALWNGYTEAFF	-	TRBV21-1	TRBJ1-1
CASSPLTLAKNIQYF	-	TRBV18	TRBJ2-4
CASSPHNTGELFF	-	TRBV27	TRBJ2-2
CASSPSDRGNNQPQHF	-	TRBV28	TRBJ1-5
CASKLSQGSGNTIYF	-	TRBV27	TRBJ1-3
CASSEGRTPTEQYF	-	TRBV6-1	TRBJ2-7
CASSPGQETQYF	once	TRBV18	TRBJ2-5
CASSPQGFGQPQHF	-	TRBV3-1/TRBV3-2	TRBJ1-5
CASSDGTGGADTQYF	-	TRBV6-4	TRBJ2-3
CASRGEGLKTQYF	-	TRBV7-2	TRBJ2-5
CASSLSGRVNSYEQYF	-	TRBV27	TRBJ2-7
CASSDTSGRTEAFF	-	TRBV2	TRBJ1-1
CASSNWGSPGVYGYTF	-	TRBV6-7	TRBJ1-2
CASSESGAVDTQYF	-	TRBV6-1	TRBJ2-3
CASSIGLAGVRETQYF	-	TRBV19	TRBJ2-5
CASSRRGVSDTQYF	few	TRBV14	TRBJ2-3
CASSLAGTPKETQYF	-	TRBV7-2	TRBJ2-5